The 23 T cell receptor beta chains below were found in one sample sequenced in a study of blood T cell repertoires in COVID-19. Measured with immunoSEQ multiplex PCR; TCRdb has only the in-frame clones, and not every one. Of approximately 250,000 clones listed, 70% to 85% are singletons. Sequencing input: PBMCs or T cells enriched from blood (not recorded which). The receptors here all came from a middle-aged man who had recovered from COVID-19.

This chain connects TRBV10-3 to TRBJ1-5; D gene uncertain. The V end lost 2 bases, the J end lost 8 bases, and 13 bases lay between the germline ends. CDR1 and CDR2 from the germline V gene are ENHRY and SYGVKD. The CDR3 runs to 14 residues. For the CDR3, the DNA is TGTGCCATCAGTGAGGAGGGAGGTAGGGAGCCCCAGCATTTT. As protein: CAISEEGGREPQHF.

This clone was seen a few times. Other DNA sequences within the sample encode an identical CDR3. The chain combines TRBV10-2 with TRBJ1-2, with TRBD1 matching 8 bases. With 0 bases clipped from V and 5 bases from J, the junction kept 2 bases outside the gene matches. The length of the CDR3 is 14 residues. Germline loops: CDR1 WSHSY, CDR2 SAAADI. The CDR3 DNA reads TGCGCCAGCAGTGAGTCCGACAGGGGTTATGGCTACACCTTC. Its protein product is CASSESDRGYGYTF.

The table lists this clone with a few counts. The V and J genes are TRBV11-3 and TRBJ2-1; the D gene is possibly TRBD1 (6 bases). This CDR3 region has 16 residues. The germline V and J ends were trimmed by 6 bases and 3 bases, with 18 bases remaining between them. Germline CDR1 is SGHNT and CDR2 is YENEEA. The CDR3 reads CASSPYRTENYNEQFF. The CDR3 DNA follows: TGTGCCAGCAGTCCATACAGGACAGAGAACTACAATGAGCAGTTCTTC. Based on the CDR3 plus reference TRBV11-3 and TRBJ2-1, the full variable domain is EAGVVQSPRYKIIEKKQPVAFWCNPISGHNTLYWYLQNLGQGPELLIRYENEEAVDDSQLPKDRFSAERLKGVDSTLKIQPAELGDSAVYLCASSPYRTENYNEQFFGPGTRLTVL.

The rearrangement uses TRBV27 and TRBJ2-3, with D perhaps matching TRBD2 (6 bases). V shed 3 bases and J shed 6 bases, with 13 bases lying between them. This CDR3 has 14 residues. Looked up from germline, CDR1 is MNHEY and CDR2 is SMNVEV (reference sequence). CDR3 bases: TGTGCCAGCAGTTTTGTGGCGGGGTCGGATACGCAGTATTTT. Translating it yields CASSFVAGSDTQYF.

The V call is TRBV30, the J call TRBJ2-2; D might be TRBD2 (6 bases). V shed 6 bases and J shed 4 bases, with 15 bases lying between them. Per the germline V gene, CDR1 is GTSNPN and CDR2 is SVGIG (reference sequence). This CDR3 is 14 amino acids long. The chain's CDR3 is CACRHAGSTGELFF. For the CDR3, the DNA is TGTGCCTGCAGACACGCGGGGTCCACCGGGGAGCTGTTTTTT. Complete variable domain (other parts from reference TRBV30 and TRBJ2-2): SQTIHQWPATLVQPVGSPLSLECTVEGTSNPNLYWYRQAAGRGLQLLFYSVGIGQISSEVPQNLSASRPQDRQFILSSKKLLLSDSGFYLCACRHAGSTGELFFGEGSRLTVL.

Notes on this clone: The sample contains more than one DNA sequence encoding this CDR3. The V call is TRBV5-1, the J call TRBJ2-3, with D perhaps matching TRBD1 (5 bases). This CDR3 has 14 residues. Trimming stripped 0 bases from V and 0 bases from J, with 5 bases between. Germline V lookup: CDR1 SGHRS, CDR2 YFSETQ. The CDR3 is CASSLGQSTDTQYF. CDR3 sequence (DNA): TGCGCCAGCAGCTTGGGACAGAGCACAGATACGCAGTATTTT.

The gene calls are TRBV5-4 and TRBJ2-1, with TRBD1 as a possible D gene (5 bases). Trimming took 4 bases from V and 5 from J, leaving 10 bases between them. From germline, CDR1 is SGHNT and CDR2 YYREEE (reference sequence). This CDR3 region has 13 residues. CDR3 nucleotide sequence: TGTGCCAGCAGCCAGACAGTCGACAATGAGCAGTTCTTC. Translated, it gives CASSQTVDNEQFF.

The chain recombines TRBV9 with TRBJ2-1; perhaps TRBD2 as D (5 bases). CDR1 is SGDLS and CDR2 is YYNGEE in the germline V gene. Trimming removed 4 bases from V and 3 bases from J, with 14 bases in between. This CDR3 is 15 amino acids long. The CDR3 here is CASSPGERDYNEQFF. The CDR3 coding sequence is TGTGCCAGCAGCCCCGGAGAACGGGACTACAATGAGCAGTTCTTC.

This sequence joins TRBV7-9 and TRBJ2-7, with 10 positions matching TRBD2. Trimming cost V 5 bases and J 5 bases; bases outside gene matches: 18. Germline lookup yields CDR1 SEHNR and CDR2 FQNEAQ (reference sequence). The CDR3 is made up of 18 amino acids. The CDR3 DNA is TGTGCCAGCAGCCGAGGGGCTAGCGGGAGTTCAGACCTGGACGAGCAGTACTTC. This codes for CASSRGASGSSDLDEQYF.

CDR3 in amino acids: CASSDRGLPYEQYF. CDR3 DNA: TGTGCCAGTAGCGACAGGGGGCTCCCCTACGAGCAGTACTTC. This chain links TRBV19 with TRBJ2-7, with 10 bases aligning to TRBD1. CDR1 LNHDA and CDR2 SQIVND come from the germline V gene (reference sequence). Unmatched junction bases numbered 4, after V lost 6 bases and J lost 2 bases. CDR3 length: 14 amino acids.

The chain uses TRBV7-3 and TRBJ2-1, with 8 bases identical to TRBD2. The trim removed 3 bases at V and 1 base at J, leaving 2 bases unmatched. CDR3 length: 15 residues. The germline CDR1 and CDR2 sequences are SGHTA and FQGTGA. The CDR3 sequence: CASSFKRGSYNEQFF. The CDR3 coding sequence is TGTGCCAGCAGCTTCAAGCGGGGGTCCTACAATGAGCAGTTCTTC.

The V and J genes are TRBV11-2 and TRBJ2-3; 9 nucleotides agree with TRBD1. V shed 8 bases and J 1 base; nucleotides not matched to a gene: 4. From germline, CDR1 is SGHAT and CDR2 FQNNGV. The CDR3 length is 14 residues. CDR3 coding DNA: TGTGCCAGCGGATGGGACAGGGGCACAGATACGCAGTATTTT. It specifies CASGWDRGTDTQYF.

This clone was found a few times. The rearrangement joins TRBV5-6 to TRBJ1-2; 7 nucleotides align to TRBD1. Trimming took 2 bases from V and 4 from J; bases not matched to a gene: 8. In germline, CDR1 is SGHDT, CDR2 YYEEEE. CDR3 length: 15 amino acids. CDR3 region: CASSFPGTAPYGYTF. The CDR3 bases are TGTGCCAGCAGCTTCCCAGGGACAGCGCCCTATGGCTACACCTTC.

The chain employs TRBV27 and TRBJ1-5; D remains unclear. The V end was cut by 5 bases, the J end by 5 bases, with 13 bases between. This CDR3 has 14 amino acids. Per germline, CDR1 MNHEY and CDR2 SMNVEV (reference sequence). The DNA of the CDR3 is TGTGCCAGCAGTCCTAGAACGACCGATCAGCCCCAGCATTTT. This translates into CASSPRTTDQPQHF.

This clone was seen a handful of times. The CDR3, as DNA: TGTGCCAGCAGCGAGATCACTGAAGCTTTCTTT. Protein product: CASSEITEAFF. The chain couples TRBV28 to TRBJ1-1; D unresolved. From germline, CDR1 is MDHEN and CDR2 SYDVKM. The V end was cut by 6 bases, the J end by 4 bases, with 6 bases between. The CDR3 is made up of 11 amino acids.

The CDR3 loop reads CASSFPEQPEFF. The CDR3 DNA reads TGTGCCAGCAGCTTCCCAGAACAGCCGGAGTTCTTC. The rearrangement links TRBV5-6 to TRBJ2-1; D is unresolved. CDR3 length equals 12 residues. Trimming stripped 2 bases from V and 14 bases from J, with 14 bases between. The germline V gene has CDR1 SGHDT and CDR2 YYEEEE.

V and J are TRBV5-1 and TRBJ1-5; no clear D gene. This CDR3 is 15 amino acids long. Germline CDR1 is SGHRS and CDR2 is YFSETQ. Trimming took off 4 bases at V and 0 bases at J, with 11 bases between the two ends. CDR3 DNA sequence: TGCGCCAGCAGCCCCCGGGGTGATAGCAATCAGCCCCAGCATTTT. Encoded protein: CASSPRGDSNQPQHF.

The V and J genes are TRBV7-2 and TRBJ1-2; D not certain. This CDR3 has 15 residues. Trimming removed 5 bases at V and 2 bases at J, with 15 bases between. Germline V gene sequence: CDR1 SGHTA, CDR2 FQGNSA. In nucleotides, the CDR3 is TGTGCCAGCAGCCCCCGGAGGCCAGCCAACTATGGCTACACCTTC. Its translation is CASSPRRPANYGYTF.

The rearrangement links TRBV3-1 (or the pseudogene TRBV3-2) to TRBJ1-2; 8 bases are shared with TRBD1. The CDR3 has 13 amino acids. V shed 2 bases and J 7 bases; nucleotides not matched to a gene: 3. CDR1 is LGHDT and CDR2 is YNNKEL in the germline V gene (reference sequence). CDR3 in amino acids: CASSQQGARGYTF. The CDR3 coding sequence is TGTGCCAGCAGCCAACAGGGGGCACGTGGCTACACCTTC.

The V call is TRBV6-2 or TRBV6-3, the J call TRBJ2-5; D is unclear. CDR1 is MNHEY, CDR2 SVGEGT, per germline. The CDR3 spans 13 residues. Trimming shortened V by 6 bases and J by 5 bases, and 13 bases separated the two germline ends. CDR3 region: CASSPPGRETQYF. The CDR3 DNA follows: TGTGCCAGCAGCCCACCAGGCAGGGAGACCCAGTACTTC.

The rearrangement joins TRBV28 to TRBJ1-5; 7 nucleotides agree with TRBD1. Germline V gene data show CDR1 as MDHEN and CDR2 as SYDVKM. The CDR3 is 14 amino acids. V dropped 5 bases and J dropped 7; count of bases not matched to a gene: 8. In nucleotides, the CDR3 is TGTGCCAGCAGTGTAATACAGGGGAACCAGCCCCAGCATTTT. It is translated as CASSVIQGNQPQHF.

The V gene is TRBV3-1 (or the pseudogene TRBV3-2), the J gene TRBJ1-4, with 7 positions matching TRBD1. Germline CDR1 is LGHDT and CDR2 is YNNKEL (reference sequence). This CDR3 is built from 15 residues. The J segment lost 0 bases and the V segment lost 4 bases, leaving 2 bases of the junction unmatched. The CDR3 loop reads CASSLGGATNEKLFF. CDR3 sequence (DNA): TGTGCCAGCAGCCTAGGGGGCGCAACTAATGAAAAACTGTTTTTT.

The chain joins TRBV7-2 to TRBJ2-3; 7 nucleotides align to TRBD1. V dropped 5 bases and J dropped 7; count of bases not matched to a gene: 12. The CDR3 has 15 amino acids. Germline V gene sequence: CDR1 SGHTA, CDR2 FQGNSA. The CDR3 DNA is TGTGCCAGCAGCCGGGATGGGACAGTCGTGAATACGCAGTATTTT. Amino acids: CASSRDGTVVNTQYF.